This passage covers 18 T cell receptor beta chains from one sample sequenced in a study of brain T cells in children with intractable seizures. Profiled with immunoSEQ multiplex PCR; TCRdb holds only in-frame clones, not every one. Of roughly 110,000 clones in the sample, approximately 94% are singletons; the top ten hold 3.8%. This specimen was peripheral blood, taken at surgery. The receptors were sampled from a boy younger than two with hemimegalencephaly and intractable seizures.

The chain joins TRBV14 to TRBJ2-3; no clear D. The germline V and J ends were trimmed by 1 base and 5 bases, with 10 bases remaining between them. This CDR3 has 14 residues. The germline V gene encodes CDR1 SGHDN and CDR2 FVKESK. This chain's CDR3 is CASSQVSLGDTQYF. The DNA for the CDR3 is TGTGCCAGCAGCCAAGTTTCTTTAGGAGATACGCAGTATTTT. The variable domain in full, completed from reference TRBV14 and TRBJ2-3, reads EAGVTQFPSHSVIEKGQTVTLRCDPISGHDNLYWYRRVMGKEIKFLLHFVKESKQDESGMPNNRFLAERTGGTYSTLKVQPAELEDSGVYFCASSQVSLGDTQYFGPGTRLTVL.

The chain is built from TRBV19 and TRBJ1-3, with D possibly TRBD1 on 6 matching bases. The germline CDR1 and CDR2 sequences are LNHDA and SQIVND (reference sequence). Trimming removed 7 bases at V and 2 bases at J, with 15 bases between. CDR3 length: 15 residues. Here the CDR3 reads CASKIQGSPGNTIYF. In DNA, the CDR3 is TGTGCCAGTAAGATTCAGGGGTCGCCTGGAAACACCATATATTTT.

The DNA for the CDR3 is TGCGCCAGCAGGGGTCCAGATACGCAGTATTTT. Translation: CASRGPDTQYF. The V and J genes are TRBV5-1 and TRBJ2-3; no clear D gene. The CDR3 runs 11 residues. Trimming removed 5 bases at V and 4 bases at J, with 5 bases between. Germline assignment: CDR1 SGHRS and CDR2 YFSETQ.

The chain has TRBV6-2 or TRBV6-3 and TRBJ2-6, with TRBD2 matching 7 bases. Losses at the gene ends were 6 bases for V and 6 bases for J; bases not matched to a gene: 8. Germline V gene lookup returns CDR1 MNHEY and CDR2 SVGEGT. This CDR3 contains 15 residues. For the CDR3, the DNA is TGTGCCAGCAGCCCCTACGGGGGGTCGGCCAACGTCCTGACTTTC. Protein: CASSPYGGSANVLTF.

The chain is built from TRBV6-5 and TRBJ2-1, with 10 bases matching TRBD2. This CDR3 is built from 16 residues. After removal of 0 bases from V and 8 bases from J, the junction contained 7 bases not matched to a gene. Germline loops: CDR1 MNHEY, CDR2 SVGAGI. Here the CDR3 DNA reads TGTGCCAGCAGTTACTCTTCGGCTAGCGGGAGCTATGAGCAGTTCTTC. It encodes CASSYSSASGSYEQFF.

The V gene is TRBV23-1, the J gene TRBJ2-6; D unresolved. TRBV23-1 is filed as an ORF, its function uncertain. The V gene lost 6 bases and the J gene lost 0 bases, with 30 bases spanning the gap. CDR3 length: 22 residues. This chain's CDR3 is CASSPEWGMLRQFASGANVLTF. The CDR3 DNA sequence: TGCGCCAGCAGCCCCGAATGGGGTATGTTGCGGCAGTTCGCCTCTGGGGCCAACGTCCTGACTTTC.

The rearrangement joins TRBV5-1 to TRBJ1-2; 8 bases map to TRBD1. This CDR3 has 13 residues. The ends lost 4 bases at V and 8 bases at J; junction bases unmatched: 7. Germline V gene lookup returns CDR1 SGHRS and CDR2 YFSETQ. The CDR3 is CASSLKDRVGYTF. For the CDR3, the DNA is TGCGCCAGCAGCCTAAAGGACAGGGTCGGCTACACCTTC.

This clone was counted once. The chain joins TRBV10-3 to TRBJ1-1, with D possibly TRBD1 on 6 matching bases. Germline V gene sequence: CDR1 ENHRY, CDR2 SYGVKD. This CDR3 has 14 amino acids. V lost 3 bases to trimming and J lost 6 bases, with 14 bases between them. The DNA of the CDR3 is TGTGCCATCAGTGATCAGGGGAACCCACCTGAAGCTTTCTTT. Encoded protein: CAISDQGNPPEAFF.

This clone was seen once. The chain couples TRBV11-3 to TRBJ2-1, with 9 nucleotides matching TRBD2. The CDR3 is made up of 14 amino acids. Germline V lookup: CDR1 SGHNT, CDR2 YENEEA. V shed 8 bases and J 0 bases; nucleotides not matched to a gene: 2. This chain's CDR3 is CASATSGSYNEQFF. The CDR3 bases are TGTGCCAGCGCGACTAGCGGCTCCTACAATGAGCAGTTCTTC.

The genes are TRBV7-2 and TRBJ2-7; no clear D. Germline V CDR1 and CDR2: SGHTA, FQGNSA. V gave up 8 bases and J gave up 4 bases, with 9 bases separating them. The CDR3 length is 11 residues. The CDR3 DNA follows: TGTGCCAGCGGCTATATTTACGAGCAGTACTTC. It specifies CASGYIYEQYF.

This chain joins TRBV29-1 and TRBJ1-2, with D unresolved. Trimming took 6 bases from V and 3 from J, leaving 8 bases between them. This CDR3 comprises 11 residues. Germline CDR1 is SQVTM and CDR2 is ANQGSEA. CDR3 sequence reads: CSVAIHYGYTF. As DNA, the CDR3 is TGCAGCGTCGCTATTCACTATGGCTACACCTTC. The full variable domain, in which reference TRBV29-1 and TRBJ1-2 provide the parts outside the CDR3, is SAVISQKPSRDICQRGTSLTIQCQVDSQVTMMFWYRQQPGQSLTLIATANQGSEATYESGFVIDKFPISRPNLTFSTLTVSNMSPEDSSIYLCSVAIHYGYTFGSGTRLTVV.

Notes on this clone: The same CDR3 is also encoded by other DNA sequences in this sample. The genes are TRBV27 and TRBJ2-7; TRBD1 is a possible D gene (5 bases). Per the germline V gene, CDR1 is MNHEY and CDR2 is SMNVEV (reference sequence). V was shortened by 5 bases and J by 4 bases, with 12 bases between the two germline ends. CDR3 length: 13 amino acids. The DNA for the CDR3 is TGTGCCAGCAGTCCGACCCCAGGGTACGAGCAGTACTTC. Translated: CASSPTPGYEQYF.

This chain links TRBV28 with TRBJ1-5; the D gene is possibly TRBD1 (6 bases). The germline V and J ends were trimmed by 5 bases and 5 bases, with 10 bases remaining between them. Germline values: CDR1 MDHEN, CDR2 SYDVKM. The CDR3 runs to 13 residues. CDR3 DNA sequence: TGTGCCAGCAGTCGAGGACAGTATCAGCCCCAGCATTTT. This sequence encodes CASSRGQYQPQHF.

This sequence joins TRBV9 and TRBJ1-1; D not resolved. CDR3 length equals 13 residues. Trimming stripped 0 bases from V and 0 bases from J, with 3 bases between. The germline CDR1 and CDR2 sequences are SGDLS and YYNGEE. The CDR3 bases are TGTGCCAGCAGCGTAGCCCTGAACACTGAAGCTTTCTTT. Protein sequence: CASSVALNTEAFF.

This clone was seen just once. V and J are TRBV18 and TRBJ2-7; TRBD1 agrees at 7 bases. This CDR3 region has 16 residues. The ends lost 3 bases at V and 3 bases at J; junction bases unmatched: 11. Germline CDR1 KGHSH, CDR2 LQKENI. In DNA form, the CDR3 reads TGTGCCAGCTCACCTATTGCCCTGACAGGGAACTACGAGCAGTACTTC. Translation gives CASSPIALTGNYEQYF.

The V gene is TRBV9, the J gene TRBJ2-7, with TRBD1 matching over 8 bases. The germline gives CDR1 SGDLS, CDR2 YYNGEE. CDR3 length: 16 amino acids. Trimming took 4 bases from V and 4 from J; bases not matched to a gene: 13. Written as DNA, the CDR3 is TGTGCCAGCAGCTATTCCCGGACAGGGCGAGCATACGAGCAGTACTTC. Translating it yields CASSYSRTGRAYEQYF.

CDR3 DNA sequence: TGTGCCACCGCGAGTGGGACAGGGTATGAAAAACTGTTTTTT. Translating it yields CATASGTGYEKLFF. The chain employs TRBV28 and TRBJ1-4, with TRBD1 matching 9 bases. The CDR3 has 14 amino acids. With V trimmed by 10 bases and J by 6 bases, 9 bases remained unmatched. Per germline, CDR1 MDHEN and CDR2 SYDVKM.

The CDR3 DNA sequence: TGTGCCAGCAGCCTAAGGGTGGGGGAGCAGTACTTC. Translating it yields CASSLRVGEQYF. The V call is TRBV13, the J call TRBJ2-7, with D unclear. The CDR3 covers 12 residues. V lost 5 bases to trimming and J lost 7 bases, with 12 bases between them. Germline CDR1 and CDR2: PRHDT and FYEKMQ (reference sequence).